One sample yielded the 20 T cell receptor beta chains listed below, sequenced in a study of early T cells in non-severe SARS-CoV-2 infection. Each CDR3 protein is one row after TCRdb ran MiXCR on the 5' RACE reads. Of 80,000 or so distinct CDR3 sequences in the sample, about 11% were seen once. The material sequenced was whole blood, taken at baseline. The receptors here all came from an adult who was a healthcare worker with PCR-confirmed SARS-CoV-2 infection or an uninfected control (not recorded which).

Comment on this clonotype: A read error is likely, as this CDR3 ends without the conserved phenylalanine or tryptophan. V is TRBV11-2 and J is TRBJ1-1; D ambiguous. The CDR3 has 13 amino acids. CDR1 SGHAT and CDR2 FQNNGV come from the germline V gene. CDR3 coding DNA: TGTGCCAGCAGCCTAGAGGTCTCCACTGAAGCTTTCCTT. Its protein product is CASSLEVSTEAFL.

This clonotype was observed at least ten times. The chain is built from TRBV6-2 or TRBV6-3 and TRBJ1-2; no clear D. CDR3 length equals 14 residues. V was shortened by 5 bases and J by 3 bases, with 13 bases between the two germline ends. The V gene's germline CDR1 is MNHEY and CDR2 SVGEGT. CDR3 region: CASSVWTDYYGYTF. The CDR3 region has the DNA TGTGCCAGCAGTGTATGGACGGATTACTATGGCTACACCTTC.

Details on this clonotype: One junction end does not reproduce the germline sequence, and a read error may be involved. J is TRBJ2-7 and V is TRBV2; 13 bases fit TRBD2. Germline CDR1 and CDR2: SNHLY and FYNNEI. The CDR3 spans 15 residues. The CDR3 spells CASSDRLAGGYGQYF. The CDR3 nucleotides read TGTGCCAGCAGTGATCGACTAGCGGGGGGCTACGGGCAGTACTTC.

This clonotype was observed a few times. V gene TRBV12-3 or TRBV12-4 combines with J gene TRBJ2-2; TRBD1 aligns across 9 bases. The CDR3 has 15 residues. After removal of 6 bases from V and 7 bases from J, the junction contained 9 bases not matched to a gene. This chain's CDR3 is CASRPDRGSGGELFF. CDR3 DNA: TGTGCCAGCAGGCCTGACAGGGGGTCAGGCGGGGAGCTGTTTTTT.

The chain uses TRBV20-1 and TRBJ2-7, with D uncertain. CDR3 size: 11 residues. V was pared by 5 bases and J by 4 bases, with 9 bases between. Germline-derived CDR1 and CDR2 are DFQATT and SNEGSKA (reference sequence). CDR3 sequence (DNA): TGCAGTGCTCGAGGAGATTACGAGCAGTACTTC. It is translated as CSARGDYEQYF.

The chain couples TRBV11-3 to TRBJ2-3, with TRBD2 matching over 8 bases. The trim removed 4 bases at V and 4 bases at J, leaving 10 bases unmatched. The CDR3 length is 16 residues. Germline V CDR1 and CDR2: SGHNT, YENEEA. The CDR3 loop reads CASSSQSGGGADTQYF. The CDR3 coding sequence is TGTGCCAGCAGCTCCCAAAGCGGGGGAGGTGCAGATACGCAGTATTTT.

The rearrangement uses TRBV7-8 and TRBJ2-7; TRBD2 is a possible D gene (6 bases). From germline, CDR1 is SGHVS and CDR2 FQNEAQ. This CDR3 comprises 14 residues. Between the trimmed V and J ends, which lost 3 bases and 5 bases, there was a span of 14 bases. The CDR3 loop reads CASSFGRRENEQYF. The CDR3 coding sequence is TGTGCCAGCAGCTTTGGGAGGCGGGAAAACGAGCAGTACTTC.

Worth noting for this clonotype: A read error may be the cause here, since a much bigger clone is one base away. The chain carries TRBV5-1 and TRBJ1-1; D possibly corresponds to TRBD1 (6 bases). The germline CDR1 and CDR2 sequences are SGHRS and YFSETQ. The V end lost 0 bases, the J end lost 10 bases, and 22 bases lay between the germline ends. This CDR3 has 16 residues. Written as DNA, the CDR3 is TGCGCCAGCAGCTTGGCCCCCGTCAGGACAGAGACGGGAGCTTTCTTT. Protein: CASSLAPVRTETGAFF.

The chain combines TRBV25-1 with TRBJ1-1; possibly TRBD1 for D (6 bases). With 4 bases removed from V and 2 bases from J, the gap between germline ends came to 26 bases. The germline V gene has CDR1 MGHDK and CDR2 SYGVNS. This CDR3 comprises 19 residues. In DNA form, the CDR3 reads TGTGCCAGCAGTGGCCCCTCGGACAGCTTAGCGGGTTTTAACACTGAAGCTTTCTTT. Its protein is CASSGPSDSLAGFNTEAFF. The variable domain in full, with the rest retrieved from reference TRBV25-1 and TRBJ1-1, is EADIYQTPRYLVIGTGKKITLECSQTMGHDKMYWYQQDPGMELHLIHYSYGVNSTEKGDLSSESTVSRIRTEHFPLTLESARPSHTSQYLCASSGPSDSLAGFNTEAFFGQGTRLTVV.

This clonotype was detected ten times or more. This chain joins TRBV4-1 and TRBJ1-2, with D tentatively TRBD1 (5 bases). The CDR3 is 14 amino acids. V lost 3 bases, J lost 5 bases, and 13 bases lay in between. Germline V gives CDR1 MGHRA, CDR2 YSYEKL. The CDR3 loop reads CASSQIAEGYGYTF. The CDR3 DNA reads TGCGCCAGCAGCCAGATCGCGGAGGGGTATGGCTACACCTTC.

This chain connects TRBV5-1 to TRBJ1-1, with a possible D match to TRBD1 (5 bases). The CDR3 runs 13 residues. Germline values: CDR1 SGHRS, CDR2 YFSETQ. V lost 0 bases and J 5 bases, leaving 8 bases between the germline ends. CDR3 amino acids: CASSLVGDTEAFF. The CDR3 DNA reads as TGCGCCAGCAGCTTGGTGGGGGATACTGAAGCTTTCTTT.

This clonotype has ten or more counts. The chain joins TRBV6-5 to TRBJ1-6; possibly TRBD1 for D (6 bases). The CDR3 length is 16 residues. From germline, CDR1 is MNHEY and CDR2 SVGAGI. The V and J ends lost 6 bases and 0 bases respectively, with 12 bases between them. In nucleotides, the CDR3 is TGTGCCAGCAGGCCGACAGGCAGCTCCTATAATTCACCCCTCCACTTT. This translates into CASRPTGSSYNSPLHF.

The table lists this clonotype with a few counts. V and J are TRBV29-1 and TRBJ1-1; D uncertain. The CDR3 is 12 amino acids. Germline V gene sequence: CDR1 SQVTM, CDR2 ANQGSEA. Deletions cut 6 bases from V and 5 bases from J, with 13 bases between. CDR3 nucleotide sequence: TGCAGCGTAGCGGACGGCGCGACTGAAGCTTTCTTT. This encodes CSVADGATEAFF.

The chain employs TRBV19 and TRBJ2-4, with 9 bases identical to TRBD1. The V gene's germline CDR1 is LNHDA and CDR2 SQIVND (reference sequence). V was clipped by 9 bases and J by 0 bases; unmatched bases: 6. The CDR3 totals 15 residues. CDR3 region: CASRNRGRAKNIQYF. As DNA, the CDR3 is TGTGCCAGCAGGAACAGGGGGCGAGCCAAAAACATTCAGTACTTC. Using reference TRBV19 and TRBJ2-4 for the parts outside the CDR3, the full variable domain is DGGITQSPKYLFRKEGQNVTLSCEQNLNHDAMYWYRQDPGQGLRLIYYSQIVNDFQKGDIAEGYSVSREKKESFPLTVTSAQKNPTAFYLCASRNRGRAKNIQYFGAGTRLSVL.

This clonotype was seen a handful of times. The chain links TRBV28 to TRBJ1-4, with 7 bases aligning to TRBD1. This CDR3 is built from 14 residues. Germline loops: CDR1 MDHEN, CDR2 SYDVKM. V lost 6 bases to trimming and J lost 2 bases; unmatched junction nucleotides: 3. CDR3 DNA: TGTGCCAGCAGCCCACAGGGGACTAATGAAAAACTGTTTTTT. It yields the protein CASSPQGTNEKLFF. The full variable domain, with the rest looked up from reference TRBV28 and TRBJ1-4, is DVKVTQSSRYLVKRTGEKVFLECVQDMDHENMFWYRQDPGLGLRLIYFSYDVKMKEKGDIPEGYSVSREKKERFSLILESASTNQTSMYLCASSPQGTNEKLFFGSGTQLSVL.

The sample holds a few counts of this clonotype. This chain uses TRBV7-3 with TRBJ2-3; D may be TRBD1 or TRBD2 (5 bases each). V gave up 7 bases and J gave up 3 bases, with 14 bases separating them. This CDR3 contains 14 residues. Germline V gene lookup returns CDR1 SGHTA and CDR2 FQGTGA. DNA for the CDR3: TGTGCCAGCAACCCGGGACCATCAACAGATACGCAGTATTTT. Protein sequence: CASNPGPSTDTQYF. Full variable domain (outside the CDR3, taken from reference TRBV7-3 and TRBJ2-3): GAGVSQTPSNKVTEKGKYVELRCDPISGHTALYWYRQSLGQGPEFLIYFQGTGAADDSGLPNDRFFAVRPEGSVSTLKIQRTERGDSAVYLCASNPGPSTDTQYFGPGTRLTVL.

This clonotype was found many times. CDR3 DNA sequence: TGTGCCAGCAGCTTGACGAGGAGCACTGAAGCTTTCTTT. Protein: CASSLTRSTEAFF. This chain joins TRBV7-9 and TRBJ1-1; D is uncertain. The CDR3 covers 13 residues. From germline, CDR1 is SEHNR and CDR2 FQNEAQ (reference sequence). V dropped 3 bases and J dropped 4 bases, with 9 bases sitting between them.

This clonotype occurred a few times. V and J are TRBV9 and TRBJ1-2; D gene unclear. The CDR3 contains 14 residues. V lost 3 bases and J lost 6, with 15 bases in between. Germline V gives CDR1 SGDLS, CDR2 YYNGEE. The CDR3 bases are TGTGCCAGCAGCGCCCTACAGCTTAAGAATGGCTACACCTTC. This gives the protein CASSALQLKNGYTF.

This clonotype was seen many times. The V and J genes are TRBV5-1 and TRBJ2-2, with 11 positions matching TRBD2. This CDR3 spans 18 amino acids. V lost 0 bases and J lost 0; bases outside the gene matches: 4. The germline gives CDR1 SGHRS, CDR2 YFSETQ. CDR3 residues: CASSLAPLAGANTGELFF. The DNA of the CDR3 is TGCGCCAGCAGCTTGGCCCCACTAGCGGGGGCGAACACCGGGGAGCTGTTTTTT.

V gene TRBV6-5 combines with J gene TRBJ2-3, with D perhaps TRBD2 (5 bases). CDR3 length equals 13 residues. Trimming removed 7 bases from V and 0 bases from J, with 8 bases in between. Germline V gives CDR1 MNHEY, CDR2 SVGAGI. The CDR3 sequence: CASKASSTDTQYF. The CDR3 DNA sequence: TGTGCCAGCAAGGCTAGCAGCACAGATACGCAGTATTTT.